Below, 18 T cell receptor beta chains from the same sample are listed, as sequenced in a study of post-analysis software for immune sequencing data. Whole-study results and caveats: TRBV5-6, TRBV5-1 and TRBV20-1 were among roughly 5 TRBV segments more frequent in patients than controls.

TCR beta libraries were prepared from cDNA with unique molecular identifiers. MiXCR, run by TCRdb on the PCR reads, gives a single entry per CDR3 protein. The sample lists about 760,000 distinct CDR3 sequences, 25% to 30% occurring once. The antigens these receptors bind are not known. The sequenced material came from blood. The receptor set was obtained from a girl aged 10-17 years with multiple sclerosis.

The sample holds a few counts of this clonotype. J is TRBJ2-5 and V is TRBV6-5, with D unclear. V shed 4 bases and J shed 5 bases, with 17 bases lying between them. Germline V CDR1 and CDR2: MNHEY, SVGAGI. The CDR3 is 15 residues long. The CDR3 sequence: CASSSTLGIGETQYF. CDR3 coding DNA: TGTGCCAGCAGTTCCACCCTAGGGATCGGGGAGACCCAGTACTTC.

CDR3 DNA: TGTGCCATCAGACCTTCTGGCTTGTCGAACACTGAAGCTTTCTTT. Translating gives CAIRPSGLSNTEAFF. The chain recombines TRBV10-3 with TRBJ1-1; no firm D call. There are 15 residues in the CDR3. Trimming took 6 bases from V and 1 from J, leaving 15 bases between them. Germline CDR1 is ENHRY and CDR2 is SYGVKD.

This chain uses TRBV28 with TRBJ2-7; D tentatively fits TRBD1 or TRBD2 (6 bases each). Germline V gene sequence: CDR1 MDHEN, CDR2 SYDVKM. Trimming shortened V by 5 bases and J by 4 bases, and 21 bases separated the two germline ends. The CDR3 is 16 amino acids. DNA of the CDR3: TGTGCCAGCAGTCAATCAGGGGCCGGGGGCCCTTACGAGCAGTACTTC. This sequence encodes CASSQSGAGGPYEQYF.

The rearrangement joins TRBV5-1 to TRBJ1-4, with 7 bases aligning to TRBD1. The trim removed 0 bases at V and 5 bases at J, leaving 4 bases unmatched. This CDR3 region has 15 residues. Germline V gene lookup returns CDR1 SGHRS and CDR2 YFSETQ. CDR3 DNA sequence: TGCGCCAGCAGCTTGGATGGGGACAGAAATGAAAAACTGTTTTTT. Encoded protein: CASSLDGDRNEKLFF.

The CDR3 nucleotides are TGCGCCAGCAGCCAGACCGACGGCACTAATGAAAAACTGTTTTTT. It is translated as CASSQTDGTNEKLFF. The chain joins TRBV4-3 to TRBJ1-4; D remains ambiguous. The V end was cut by 3 bases, the J end by 2 bases, with 10 bases between. The CDR3 covers 15 residues. CDR1 and CDR2 from the germline V gene are LGHNA and YSLEER.

CDR3: CASSLDTAATNEKLFF. CDR3 nucleotide sequence: TGCGCCAGCAGCTTGGACACGGCTGCAACTAATGAAAAACTGTTTTTT. The chain links TRBV5-1 to TRBJ1-4; no reliable D call. Deletions cut 0 bases from V and 0 bases from J, with 9 bases between. Germline CDR1 SGHRS, CDR2 YFSETQ. The CDR3 extends over 16 amino acids.

This clonotype was recorded a few times. The rearrangement uses TRBV6-5 and TRBJ2-1, with a weak D call TRBD2 (6 bases). There are 16 residues in the CDR3. The V and J ends lost 6 bases and 9 bases respectively, with 24 bases between them. Germline V gene lookup returns CDR1 MNHEY and CDR2 SVGAGI. The CDR3 bases are TGTGCCAGCAGCCCCGCACGGGGGAGAGGATTTGGTGAGCAGTTCTTC. Its translation: CASSPARGRGFGEQFF.

This clonotype was counted between two and nine times. The rearrangement joins TRBV25-1 to TRBJ2-7; no clear D gene. This CDR3 is 13 amino acids long. Germline CDR1 and CDR2: MGHDK and SYGVNS. The V and J ends lost 1 base and 3 bases respectively, with 7 bases between them. This chain's CDR3 is CASSEWAHYEQYF. The CDR3 nucleotides are TGTGCCAGCAGTGAATGGGCCCACTACGAGCAGTACTTC.

This clonotype was seen at least ten times. DNA for the CDR3: TGCAGCGTACAAGGATCGAGGACTCAAGAGACCCAGTACTTC. Translating it yields CSVQGSRTQETQYF. The chain couples TRBV29-1 to TRBJ2-5; tentatively, D is TRBD2 (5 bases). CDR1 and CDR2 (germline): SQVTM, ANQGSEA. V lost 6 bases and J lost 2, with 16 bases in between. The CDR3 is 14 residues long.

This chain connects TRBV7-9 to TRBJ1-2, with TRBD1 matching 7 bases. The V and J ends lost 5 bases and 4 bases, in that order; junction bases with no gene match: 13. The germline V gene has CDR1 SEHNR and CDR2 FQNEAQ (reference sequence). This CDR3 is built from 16 residues. CDR3 bases: TGTGCCAGCAGCGAGAGCTTGACAGGGAGCACCTATGGCTACACCTTC. Translation gives CASSESLTGSTYGYTF.

As for this clonotype: It may be a read error: a sequence one base away is much more abundant. This chain links TRBV5-1 with TRBJ1-2; perhaps TRBD1 as D (5 bases). V was cut by 2 bases and J by 5 bases, with 16 bases left in between. This CDR3 comprises 15 residues. Per germline, CDR1 SGHRS and CDR2 YFSETQ. CDR3 coding DNA: TGCGCCAGCAGCTTCAGTTCCGGGGCACCTTATGGCTACACCTTC. This gives the protein CASSFSSGAPYGYTF.

This clonotype appeared a few times. V is TRBV27 and J is TRBJ2-7, with TRBD2 matching 10 bases. Germline-derived CDR1 and CDR2 are MNHEY and SMNVEV (reference sequence). The CDR3 is 13 residues long. As DNA, the CDR3 is TGTGCAGCAGGGGGGACTAGCGTCTACGAGCAGTACTTC. Its protein is CAAGGTSVYEQYF.

This clonotype was seen a few times. The chain is built from TRBV20-1 and TRBJ1-2, with a tentative D call TRBD1 (6 bases). This CDR3 has 12 residues. Germline-derived CDR1 and CDR2 are DFQATT and SNEGSKA (reference sequence). V lost 5 bases, J lost 2 bases, and 9 bases lay in between. This CDR3 reads CSARTANYGYTF. The CDR3 DNA sequence: TGCAGTGCTCGGACAGCGAACTATGGCTACACCTTC.

This chain links TRBV20-1 with TRBJ2-4, with 12 bases fitting TRBD2. Germline V lookup: CDR1 DFQATT, CDR2 SNEGSKA (reference sequence). CDR3 length equals 15 residues. V was clipped by 3 bases and J by 7 bases; unmatched bases: 7. CDR3 sequence: CSASGLAGLINIQYF. As DNA, the CDR3 is TGCAGTGCTAGCGGACTAGCGGGGTTGATCAACATTCAGTACTTC.

V gene TRBV25-1 combines with J gene TRBJ2-7, with unresolved D. Judging by the DNA end, TRBJ2-5 fits better; the J call may be wrong. CDR3 length: 13 amino acids. Germline CDR1 MGHDK, CDR2 SYGVNS. Written as DNA, the CDR3 is TGTGCCAGCACGCCACGGGCGAGTGGGACCCAGTACTTC. Translation: CASTPRASGTQYF.

J is TRBJ1-4 and V is TRBV27; D may be TRBD1 (5 bases). Germline CDR1 reads MNHEY; CDR2 reads SMNVEV (reference sequence). This CDR3 region has 18 residues. V was cut by 5 bases and J by 2 bases, with 21 bases left in between. The CDR3 nucleotides read TGTGCCAGCAGTCCCTTCGCGGGGCAAGGGGCGACTAATGAAAAACTGTTTTTT. Protein product: CASSPFAGQGATNEKLFF.

This clonotype has a handful of counts. The chain couples TRBV6-5 to TRBJ2-3; TRBD1 aligns across 7 bases. V gave up 5 bases and J gave up 2 bases; unmatched junction bases: 13. CDR1 and CDR2 (germline): MNHEY, SVGAGI. CDR3 length equals 17 residues. This chain's CDR3 is CASSPYWDRLHTDTQYF. The CDR3 region has the DNA TGTGCCAGCAGTCCCTATTGGGACAGACTCCACACAGATACGCAGTATTTT.

This clonotype has a count of ten or more. The rearrangement joins TRBV29-1 to TRBJ1-4; D remains unclear. This CDR3 is 11 amino acids long. The ends were cut back, 7 bases at V and 11 bases at J, with 14 bases in the middle. The germline CDR1 and CDR2 sequences are SQVTM and ANQGSEA. The CDR3 sequence: CSAPDADKLFF. CDR3 nucleotides: TGCAGCGCCCCGGACGCAGACAAACTGTTTTTT. Looking up the rest from reference TRBV29-1 and TRBJ1-4 gives the full variable domain: SAVISQKPSRDICQRGTSLTIQCQVDSQVTMMFWYRQQPGQSLTLIATANQGSEATYESGFVIDKFPISRPNLTFSTLTVSNMSPEDSSIYLCSAPDADKLFFGSGTQLSVL.